This section outlines one TCR beta chain sequence together with its context. What it recognizes is unknown. The sample is drawn from a study of OX40 agonist ivuxolimab in advanced cancers. As for the study in general: Earlier treatment with anti-PD-1, anti-PD-L1 or anti-CTLA-4 was permitted, and 30% to 40% had received some. Study findings and constraints: Doses of 0.1 to 3.0 mg/kg were accompanied by clonal expansion of CD4+ and CD8+ blood T cells by week 6.

With 6 bases removed from V and 2 bases from J, the gap between germline ends came to 11 bases. The V gene's germline CDR1 is GTSNPN and CDR2 SVGIG (reference sequence). CDR3 length: 12 amino acids. Using immunoSEQ multiplex PCR, the repertoire was profiled, and TCRdb retains in-frame clones only, with some absent. The table includes about 40,000 clones, more than 70% detected once. This sample comprised CD4+ or CD8+ T cells sorted from blood, obtained in a trial of the OX40 agonist ivuxolimab. The TCR comes from an adult with an advanced solid tumor such as melanoma, head and neck, liver or kidney cancer. J is TRBJ2-7 and V is TRBV30; D not resolved. CDR3 DNA sequence: TGTGCCTGCCACACTACCCCCTACGAGCAGTACTTC. Protein product: CACHTTPYEQYF.